The present entry profiles one T cell receptor (beta chain) with its context. Its antigen remains unknown. The record originates from a study of T cells in Graves' hyperthyroidism and ophthalmopathy. Study results and caveats: The blood repertoire included most of the expanded thyroid clonotypes above 0.001.

RNA transcripts served as the template for amplifying TCR beta CDR3 regions. During a first-round RT-PCR of the TCR CDR3, the HTBI primer set was used. In TCRdb, the multiplex PCR reads were re-called with MiXCR into one record per CDR3 protein. Of about 160,000 distinct CDR3 sequences in the sample, about 9.4% were seen once. Lactation, pregnancy, other autoimmune disease or uncontrolled infection led to exclusion of patients. Thyroid ultrasound, orbital computed tomography, clinical symptoms, and serum thyroxine and TRAb underpinned diagnoses. CDR1 and CDR2 (germline): SGDLS, YYNGEE. This CDR3 has 15 residues. The V and J ends lost 0 bases and 4 bases respectively, with 14 bases between them.

The chain couples TRBV9 to TRBJ2-7, with D perhaps matching TRBD1 (5 bases). Sequenced: blood. This clonotype originated in a woman aged 18-30 years with Graves' hyperthyroidism that later progressed to Graves' ophthalmopathy. In DNA form, the CDR3 reads TGTGCCAGCAGCGTAGATCTCAGGGAAGAGTACGAGCAGTACTTC. The encoded protein is CASSVDLREEYEQYF.